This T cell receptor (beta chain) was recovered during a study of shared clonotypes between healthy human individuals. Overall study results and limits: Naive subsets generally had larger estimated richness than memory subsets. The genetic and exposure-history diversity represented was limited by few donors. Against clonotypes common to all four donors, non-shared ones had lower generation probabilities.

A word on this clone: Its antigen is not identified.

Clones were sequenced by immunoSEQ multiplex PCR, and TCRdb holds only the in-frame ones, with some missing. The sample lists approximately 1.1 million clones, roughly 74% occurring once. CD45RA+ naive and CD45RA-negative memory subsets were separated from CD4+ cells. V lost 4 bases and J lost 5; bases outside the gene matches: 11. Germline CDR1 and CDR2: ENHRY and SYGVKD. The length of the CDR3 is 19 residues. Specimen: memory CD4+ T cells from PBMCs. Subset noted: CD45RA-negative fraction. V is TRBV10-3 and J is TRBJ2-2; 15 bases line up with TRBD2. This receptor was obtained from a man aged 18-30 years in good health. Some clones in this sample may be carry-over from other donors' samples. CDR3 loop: CAISGSPGLAGGGTGELFF. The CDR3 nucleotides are TGTGCCATCAGTGGTTCCCCGGGACTAGCGGGAGGCGGAACCGGGGAGCTGTTTTTT.